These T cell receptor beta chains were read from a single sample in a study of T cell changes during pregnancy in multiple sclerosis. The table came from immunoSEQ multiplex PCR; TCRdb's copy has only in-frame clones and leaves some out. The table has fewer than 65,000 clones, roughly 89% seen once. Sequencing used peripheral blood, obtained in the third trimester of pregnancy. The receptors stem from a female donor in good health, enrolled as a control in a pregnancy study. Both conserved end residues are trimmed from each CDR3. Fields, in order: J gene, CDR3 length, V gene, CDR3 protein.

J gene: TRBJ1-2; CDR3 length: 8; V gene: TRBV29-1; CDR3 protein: SVEGQGYT
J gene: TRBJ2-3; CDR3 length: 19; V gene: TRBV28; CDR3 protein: ASSFLWRSLAGGASTDTQY
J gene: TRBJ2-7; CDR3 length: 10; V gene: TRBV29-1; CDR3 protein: SVGGGYYEQY
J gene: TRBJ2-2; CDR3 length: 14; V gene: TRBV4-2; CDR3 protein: ASSQDTGGASEELF
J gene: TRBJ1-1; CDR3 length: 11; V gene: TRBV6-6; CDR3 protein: ASSYGRDTEAF
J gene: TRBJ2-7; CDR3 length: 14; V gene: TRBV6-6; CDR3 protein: ASSSPLAGVSYEQY
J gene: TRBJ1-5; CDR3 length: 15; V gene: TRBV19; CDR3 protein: ASSTRQGGSSNQPQH
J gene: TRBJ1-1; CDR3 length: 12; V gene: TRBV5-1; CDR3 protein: ASSKDRAHTEAF
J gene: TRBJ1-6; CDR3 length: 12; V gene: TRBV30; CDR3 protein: AWTVRREESPLH
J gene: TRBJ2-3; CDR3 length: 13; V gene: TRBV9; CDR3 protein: ASSVDRKGLKTQY
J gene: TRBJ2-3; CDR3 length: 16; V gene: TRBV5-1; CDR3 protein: ASSLASSGGLVTDTQY
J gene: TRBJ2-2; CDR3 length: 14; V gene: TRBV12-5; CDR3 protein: ASGLDTSGNTGELF
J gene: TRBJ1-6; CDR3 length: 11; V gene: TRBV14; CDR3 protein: ASSRVDNSPLH
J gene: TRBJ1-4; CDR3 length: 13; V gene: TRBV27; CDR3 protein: ASGDRDGANEKLF
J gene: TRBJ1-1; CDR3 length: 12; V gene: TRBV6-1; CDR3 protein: ASSYDSRNTEAF
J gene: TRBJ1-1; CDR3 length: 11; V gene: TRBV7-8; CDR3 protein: ASSRQMNTEAF
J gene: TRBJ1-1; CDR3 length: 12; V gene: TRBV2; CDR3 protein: ASSPRTGGTEAF
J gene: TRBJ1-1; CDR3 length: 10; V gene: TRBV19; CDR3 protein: ASSIGSTEAF
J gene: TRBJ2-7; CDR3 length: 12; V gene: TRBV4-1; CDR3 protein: ASSQDAGYYEQY
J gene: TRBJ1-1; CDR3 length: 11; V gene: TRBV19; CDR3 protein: ASSPGQGFEAF
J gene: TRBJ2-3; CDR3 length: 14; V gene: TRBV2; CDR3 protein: ASGGGGGADTDTQY
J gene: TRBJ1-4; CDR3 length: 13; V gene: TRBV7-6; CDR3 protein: ASSFYGNSNEKLF
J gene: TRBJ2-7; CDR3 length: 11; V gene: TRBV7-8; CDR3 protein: ASSLESSYEQY
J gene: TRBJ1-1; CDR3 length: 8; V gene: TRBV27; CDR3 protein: ASVKGEAF
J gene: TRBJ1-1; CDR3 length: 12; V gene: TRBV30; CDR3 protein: AWSGAFGGDEAF
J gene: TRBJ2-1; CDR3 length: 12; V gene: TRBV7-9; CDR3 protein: ASSWSGSYNEQF
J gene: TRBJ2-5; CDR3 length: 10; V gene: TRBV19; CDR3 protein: ASRLAGETQY
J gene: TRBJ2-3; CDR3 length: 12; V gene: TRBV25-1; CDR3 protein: ASSENGSTDTQY
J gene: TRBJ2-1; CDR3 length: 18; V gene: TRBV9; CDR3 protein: ASSVATLAGLGASYNEQF
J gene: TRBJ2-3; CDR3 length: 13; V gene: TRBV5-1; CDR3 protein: ASSSGLADTDTQY
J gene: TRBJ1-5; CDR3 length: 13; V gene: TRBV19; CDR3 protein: ASKDRANSNQPQH
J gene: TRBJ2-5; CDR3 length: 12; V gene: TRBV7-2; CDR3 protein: ASIRRGSQETQY
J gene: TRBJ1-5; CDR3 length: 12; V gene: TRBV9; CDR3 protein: ASSVGQSNQPQH
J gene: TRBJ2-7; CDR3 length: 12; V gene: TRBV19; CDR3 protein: ASSMTGTSYEQY
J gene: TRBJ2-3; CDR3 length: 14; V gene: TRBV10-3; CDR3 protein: AISEADRRRTDTQY
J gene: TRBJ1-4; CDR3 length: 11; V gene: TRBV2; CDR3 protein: ARTGTDGEKLF
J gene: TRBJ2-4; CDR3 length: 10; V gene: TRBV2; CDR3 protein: ASTGQGHIQY
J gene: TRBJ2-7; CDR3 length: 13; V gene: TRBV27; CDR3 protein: ASSLQGDMTYEQY
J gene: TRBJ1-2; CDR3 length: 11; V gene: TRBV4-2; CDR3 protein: ASSQAGNYGYT
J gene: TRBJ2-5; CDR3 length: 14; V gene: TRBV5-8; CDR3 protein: ASSSRGLQGAETQY
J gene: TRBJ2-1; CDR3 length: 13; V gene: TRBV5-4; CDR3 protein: ASSWNGLGYNEQF
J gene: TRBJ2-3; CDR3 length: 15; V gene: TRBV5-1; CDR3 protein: ASSLGTSGSGTDTQY
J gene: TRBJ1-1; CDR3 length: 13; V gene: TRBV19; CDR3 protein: ASSIYPGPNTEAF
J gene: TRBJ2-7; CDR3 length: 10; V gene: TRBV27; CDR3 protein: ASRSISGEQY
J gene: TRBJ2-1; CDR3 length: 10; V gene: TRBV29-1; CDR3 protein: SVVRGRNEQF
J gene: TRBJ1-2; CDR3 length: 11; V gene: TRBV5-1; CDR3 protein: ASRSSNNYGYT
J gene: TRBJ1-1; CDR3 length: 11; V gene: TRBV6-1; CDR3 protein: ASSTIENTEAF
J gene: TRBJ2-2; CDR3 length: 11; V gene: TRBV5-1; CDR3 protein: ASEGGNTGELF
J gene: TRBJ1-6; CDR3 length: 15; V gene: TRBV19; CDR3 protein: ASSIITGGFPHSPLH
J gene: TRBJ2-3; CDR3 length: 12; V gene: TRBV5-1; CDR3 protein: ASSPRSSMDTQY
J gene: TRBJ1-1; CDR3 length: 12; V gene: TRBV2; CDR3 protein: ASSLRDLNTEAF
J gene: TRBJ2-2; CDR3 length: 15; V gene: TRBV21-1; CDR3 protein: ASSKFPGQGNTGELF
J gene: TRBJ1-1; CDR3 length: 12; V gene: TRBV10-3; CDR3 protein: AISDRRGDTEAF
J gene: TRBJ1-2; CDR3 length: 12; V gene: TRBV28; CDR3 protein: ASIPGGASYGYT